Listed here are 22 T cell receptor beta chains from one sample, sequenced in a study of CD8+CD57+ T cells in acquired aplastic anemia. Profiles of TCR beta VDJ and CDR3 were generated from a genomic DNA template. TCRdb reprocessed the reads with MiXCR, giving one entry per CDR3 protein. The table includes about 190,000 distinct CDR3 sequences, approximately 50% detected once. Sequencing was carried out using sorted CD4+, CD8+, or CD8+CD57+ T cells (not recorded which) from PBMCs. These TCRs come from a human donor in good health, serving as a control.

Written as DNA, the CDR3 is TGTGCCAGCAGTTTAAGGTGGTCAGGGGTATCCACAGATACGCAGTATTTT. Translated, it gives CASSLRWSGVSTDTQYF. V gene TRBV12-3 or TRBV12-4 combines with J gene TRBJ2-3, with TRBD1 as a possible D gene (6 bases). Trimming pared 2 bases from V and 2 bases from J, leaving 17 bases between. This CDR3 spans 17 amino acids.

The chain joins TRBV6-6 to TRBJ1-1; D might be TRBD1 (5 bases). This CDR3 comprises 12 residues. Germline loops: CDR1 MNHNY, CDR2 SVGAGI (reference sequence). Trimming pared 4 bases from V and 7 bases from J, leaving 10 bases between. CDR3 region: CASSFTRGEAFF. In DNA form, the CDR3 reads TGTGCCAGCAGTTTTACGAGGGGTGAAGCTTTCTTT.

The genes are TRBV20-1 and TRBJ2-5; 7 bases agree with TRBD2. CDR3 length: 13 residues. Germline-derived CDR1 and CDR2 are DFQATT and SNEGSKA (reference sequence). V lost 6 bases and J lost 1; bases outside the gene matches: 5. The CDR3 nucleotides are TGCAGTGCCCGATTAGCGGGCCAAGAGACCCAGTACTTC. This codes for CSARLAGQETQYF.

This clonotype has more than one count but fewer than ten. The rearrangement uses TRBV6-6 and TRBJ1-2; perhaps TRBD1 as D (5 bases). Germline V gene sequence: CDR1 MNHNY, CDR2 SVGAGI (reference sequence). The CDR3 is 18 residues long. V was pared by 6 bases and J by 6 bases, with 29 bases between. CDR3 protein: CASRSLAGQKGGQHGYTF. The CDR3 DNA follows: TGTGCCAGCAGAAGTCTGGCAGGACAAAAAGGAGGTCAGCATGGCTACACCTTC.

The V and J genes are TRBV19 and TRBJ2-7; 7 nucleotides agree with TRBD1. CDR1 is LNHDA, CDR2 SQIVND, per germline (reference sequence). V gave up 4 bases and J gave up 3 bases; unmatched junction bases: 9. This CDR3 is built from 15 residues. The CDR3 nucleotides are TGTGCCAGTAGTACGGGATGGGACAGAATCTACGAGCAGTACTTC. It codes for CASSTGWDRIYEQYF.

This chain connects TRBV19 to TRBJ1-2, with TRBD1 identical over 7 bases. Germline CDR1 LNHDA, CDR2 SQIVND (reference sequence). This CDR3 is built from 15 residues. J gave up 7 bases and V 5 bases, and 13 bases lay outside the gene matches. The CDR3 reads CASSDPRDRVFGYTF. The CDR3 DNA reads as TGTGCCAGTAGTGACCCCAGAGACAGGGTGTTTGGCTACACCTTC.

This clonotype was counted between two and nine times. The chain uses TRBV10-3 and TRBJ2-1, with 8 bases aligning to TRBD2. After removal of 10 bases from V and 0 bases from J, the junction contained 14 bases not matched to a gene. This CDR3 region has 17 residues. Germline-derived CDR1 and CDR2 are ENHRY and SYGVKD. The CDR3 loop is CATRSVSGASSYNEQFF. As DNA, the CDR3 is TGTGCCACGCGATCGGTTAGCGGGGCCAGCTCCTACAATGAGCAGTTCTTC.

V gene TRBV20-1 combines with J gene TRBJ2-7; 7 bases map to TRBD2. With 4 bases clipped from V and 2 bases from J, the junction kept 5 bases outside the gene matches. CDR1 and CDR2 (germline): DFQATT, SNEGSKA (reference sequence). CDR3 length: 13 residues. The CDR3: CSAKGLLTYEQYF. For the CDR3, the DNA is TGCAGTGCTAAGGGACTATTGACCTACGAGCAGTACTTC.

This clonotype was picked up one time. The junction differs from germline at one of its ends, possibly a read error. V and J are TRBV7-6 and TRBJ1-3; possible D gene TRBD1, 6 bases. In germline, CDR1 is SGHVS, CDR2 FNYEAQ. The CDR3 has 16 amino acids. CDR3 bases: TGTGCCAGTAGCTTACAGGGCAATGGCCCTGGAAACACCATATATTTT. Amino acid sequence: CASSLQGNGPGNTIYF.

This clonotype was observed a few times. V gene TRBV28 combines with J gene TRBJ2-7, with TRBD1 matching 9 bases. Germline trimming cut 3 bases from V and 1 base from J; bases unmatched to any gene: 7. CDR3 length equals 16 residues. Per the germline V gene, CDR1 is MDHEN and CDR2 is SYDVKM. The CDR3 bases are TGTGCCAGCAGTTTGTTCGGGACAGGGAATTCCTACGAGCAGTACTTC. Encoded protein: CASSLFGTGNSYEQYF.

Comments on this clonotype: A much larger clone lies a single base off, so this may be a read error. The J gene is TRBJ1-2, the V gene TRBV12-3 or TRBV12-4; no clear D gene. This CDR3 has 11 residues. This chain's CDR3 is CANSFDYGYTF. CDR3 nucleotide sequence: TGTGCCAACAGTTTTGACTATGGCTACACCTTC.

Ten or more counts support this clonotype. V is TRBV5-4 and J is TRBJ2-1; 9 bases are shared with TRBD2. The CDR3 loop spans 16 amino acids. Germline V gives CDR1 SGHNT, CDR2 YYREEE (reference sequence). The ends lost 1 base at V and 4 bases at J; junction bases unmatched: 6. In nucleotides, the CDR3 is TGTGCCAGCAGCTTGAAAGCGGGGGGTATTTACAATGAGCAGTTCTTC. Protein sequence: CASSLKAGGIYNEQFF.

This clonotype was observed many times. The DNA for the CDR3 is TGTGCCAGCAGCCACCAGGCGCCCAACACCGGGGAGCTGTTTTTT. It is translated as CASSHQAPNTGELFF. The genes are TRBV6-2 or TRBV6-3 and TRBJ2-2; D is unresolved. The germline gives CDR1 MNHEY, CDR2 SVGEGT. The CDR3 is 15 residues long. V dropped 6 bases and J dropped 2 bases, with 13 bases sitting between them.

As regards this clonotype: This may be a read error: a much more frequent sequence differs by one nucleotide. J is TRBJ1-1 and V is TRBV9; TRBD1 is a possible D gene (5 bases). Deletions cut 7 bases from V and 7 bases from J, with 17 bases between. The CDR3 sequence is 13 residues long. Germline V gene sequence: CDR1 SGDLS, CDR2 YYNGEE. CDR3 protein: CASPLSTEGEAFF. The CDR3 DNA reads as TGTGCCAGCCCACTATCGACAGAGGGTGAAGCTTTCTTT.

Note on this clonotype: A much larger clone is a single base away; this may be a read error. The V gene is TRBV14, the J gene TRBJ2-2; 7 bases are a match to TRBD1. The V gene end was trimmed by 0 bases and the J gene end by 6 bases; junction bases not matched to a gene: 4. This CDR3 contains 15 residues. Germline values: CDR1 SGHDN, CDR2 FVKESK. CDR3 nucleotides: TGTGCCAGCAGCCAAGAGGGACAGACCGCCGGGGAGCTGTTTTTT. Translating gives CASSQEGQTAGELFF.

Concerning this clonotype: The CDR3 does not close with the conserved phenylalanine or tryptophan, likely indicating a read error. The limits of the CDR3 on the DNA are not certain, so only TCRdb's listed CDR3 is given. This chain uses TRBV7-2 with TRBJ2-5; TRBD1 is the table's D call and was not checked against the DNA. The CDR3 is 17 amino acids long, termini counted. Germline V gene data show CDR1 as SGHTA and CDR2 as FQGNSA. CDR3 region: CASSLARGQSYGYTFGS.

The chain has TRBV9 and TRBJ1-3; 7 nucleotides align to TRBD1. Germline V gene data show CDR1 as SGDLS and CDR2 as YYNGEE. The CDR3 sequence is 13 residues long. V gave up 0 bases and J gave up 7 bases; unmatched junction bases: 1. CDR3 coding DNA: TGTGCCAGCAGCGTAGGACAGGGCAACACCATATATTTT. Amino acid sequence: CASSVGQGNTIYF.

In its sample, this clonotype was seen many times. V usage is TRBV6-1 and J usage is TRBJ1-1; the D is unclear. V was pared by 0 bases and J by 8 bases, with 16 bases between. CDR3 length equals 15 residues. Germline loops: CDR1 MNHNS, CDR2 SASEGT. The DNA for the CDR3 is TGTGCCAGCAGTGAAGCCGTCCGGGTAGGTGGGGAAGCTTTCTTT. Translated, it gives CASSEAVRVGGEAFF.

About this clonotype itself: An end of the junction does not agree with germline; a read error may underlie this. This chain links TRBV15 with TRBJ1-2; the D is unclear. The CDR3 spans 13 residues. Germline V gene lookup returns CDR1 LNHNV and CDR2 YYDKDF (reference sequence). CDR3 DNA sequence: TGTGCCTCCAGCAGTTGGACCGACGGTGGCTACACCTTC. Encoded protein: CASSSWTDGGYTF.

This clonotype was detected many times. The CDR3 region is CSASNPESSYEQYF. The CDR3 DNA reads as TGCAGTGCCTCTAACCCAGAGAGCTCCTACGAGCAGTACTTC. The chain links TRBV20-1 to TRBJ2-7, with D unresolved. Germline-derived CDR1 and CDR2 are DFQATT and SNEGSKA (reference sequence). Trimming left V 6 bases short and J 0 bases short, with 15 bases between. The length of the CDR3 is 14 residues.

Concerning this clonotype itself: Because the CDR3's place on the DNA is in doubt, the DNA is left out and the CDR3 is given as listed by TCRdb. This chain joins TRBV19 and TRBJ1-1; TRBD1 reflects the table's D call only, with no check against the DNA. The CDR3 totals 23 residues, both ends included. Germline-derived CDR1 and CDR2 are LNHDA and SQIVND (reference sequence). This CDR3 reads CASRAGSPSSYEQYFGPGTEAFF.

CDR3 bases: TGTGCCACCAGTCGAGGACAGGAGGAGGGCTACACCTTC. Its translation is CATSRGQEEGYTF. This sequence joins TRBV24-1 and TRBJ1-2; TRBD1 matches at 7 bases. In germline, CDR1 is KGHDR, CDR2 SFDVKD. The CDR3 loop spans 13 amino acids. The V gene end was trimmed by 6 bases and the J gene end by 8 bases; junction bases not matched to a gene: 8.